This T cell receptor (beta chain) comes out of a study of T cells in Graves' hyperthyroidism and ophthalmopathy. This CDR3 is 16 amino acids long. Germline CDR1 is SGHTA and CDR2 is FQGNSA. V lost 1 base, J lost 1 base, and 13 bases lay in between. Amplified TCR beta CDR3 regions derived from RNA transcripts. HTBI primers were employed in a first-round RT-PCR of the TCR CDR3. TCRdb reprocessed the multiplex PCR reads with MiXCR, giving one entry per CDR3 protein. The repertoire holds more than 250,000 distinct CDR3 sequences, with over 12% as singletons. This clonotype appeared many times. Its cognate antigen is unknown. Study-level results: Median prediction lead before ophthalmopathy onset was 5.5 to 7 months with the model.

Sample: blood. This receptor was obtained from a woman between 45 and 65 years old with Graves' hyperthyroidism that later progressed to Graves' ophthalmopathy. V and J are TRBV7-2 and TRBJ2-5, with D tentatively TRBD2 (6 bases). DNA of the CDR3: TGTGCCAGCAGCTTAGACCCTTCTAGCGCCCAAGAGACCCAGTACTTC. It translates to CASSLDPSSAQETQYF.